This entry features one T cell receptor beta chain sequence. What it recognizes is unknown. The sample comes from a study of siplizumab effects on memory and regulatory T cells. Whole-study results and caveats: Under siplizumab, alloreactive sequences traced to unstimulated CD4+ memory cells were significantly reduced. Naive T cells seemed more diverse than memory cells; they also seemed major alloresponse contributors. Proliferating Tregs' suppressive function in siplizumab cultures went unconfirmed.

Generated by immunoSEQ multiplex PCR, the TCRdb table keeps only in-frame clones and is missing some. The sample has roughly 100,000 clones; over 85% are singletons. This TCR derives from a human donor in good health. The sequenced material came from CD8+ T cells sorted from blood.

The chain's CDR3 is CASSYSGTAEQFF. CDR3 sequence (DNA): TGTGCCAGCAGTTACTCCGGGACGGCTGAGCAGTTCTTC. The chain has TRBV6-6 and TRBJ2-1, with D perhaps TRBD1 or TRBD2 (5 bases each). The CDR3 length is 13 residues. Per germline, CDR1 MNHNY and CDR2 SVGAGI (reference sequence). V was trimmed by 0 bases and J by 9 bases, leaving 9 bases between them.